This T cell receptor beta chain was documented in a study of T-cell reconstitution after alpha-beta-depleted transplantation in children. Preparing the TCRbeta library involved the use of unique molecular identifiers. From the PCR reads, TCRdb called clonotypes with MiXCR, one entry per CDR3 protein. The table lists roughly 590,000 distinct CDR3 sequences, roughly 15% of them singletons. Germline CDR1 is MNHEY and CDR2 is SVGAGI. The CDR3 has 15 amino acids. The ends lost 2 bases at V and 4 bases at J; junction bases unmatched: 4. This clonotype was observed a few times. The sequencing here drew on PBMCs from the stem cell graft donor, taken from the stem cell graft. This receptor was obtained from a human donor who donated a stem cell graft to a child with acute myeloid leukemia. This chain connects TRBV6-5 to TRBJ2-1; 8 nucleotides align to TRBD1. This chain's CDR3 is CASSYTGGIYNEQFF. The CDR3 coding sequence is TGTGCCAGCAGTTACACAGGGGGAATATACAATGAGCAGTTCTTC.